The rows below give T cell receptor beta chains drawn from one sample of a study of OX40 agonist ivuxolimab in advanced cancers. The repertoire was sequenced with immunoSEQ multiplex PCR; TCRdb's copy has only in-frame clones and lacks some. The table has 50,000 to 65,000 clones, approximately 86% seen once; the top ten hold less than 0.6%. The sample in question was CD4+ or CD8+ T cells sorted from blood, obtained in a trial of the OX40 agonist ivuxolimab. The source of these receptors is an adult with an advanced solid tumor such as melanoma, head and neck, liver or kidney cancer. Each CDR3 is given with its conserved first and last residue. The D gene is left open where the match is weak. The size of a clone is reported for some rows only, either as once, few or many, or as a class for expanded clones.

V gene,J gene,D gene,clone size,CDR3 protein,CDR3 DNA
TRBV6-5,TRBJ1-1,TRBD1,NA,CASSLLQGVAFF,TGTGCCAGCAGTTTGCTACAGGGGGTAGCTTTCTTT
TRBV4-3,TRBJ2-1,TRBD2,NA,CASSQGLAGGNEQFF,TGCGCCAGCAGCCAAGGCCTAGCGGGAGGGAATGAGCAGTTCTTC
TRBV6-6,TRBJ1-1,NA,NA,CASTARGGRGNTEAFF,TGTGCCAGCACCGCCCGGGGGGGCAGGGGGAACACTGAAGCTTTCTTT
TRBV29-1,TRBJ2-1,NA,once,CSAREGYGSEQFF,TGCAGCGCACGTGAGGGGTATGGAAGTGAGCAGTTCTTC
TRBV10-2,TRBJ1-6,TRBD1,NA,CASSVSQGVSYNSPLHF,TGCGCCAGCAGTGTATCCCAGGGGGTCTCCTATAATTCACCCCTCCACTTT
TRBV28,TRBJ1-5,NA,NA,CASNQENQPQHF,TGTGCCAGCAACCAGGAAAATCAGCCCCAGCATTTT
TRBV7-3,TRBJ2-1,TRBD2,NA,CASSLTSGGAQEQFF,TGTGCCAGCAGCTTAACTAGCGGGGGGGCCCAAGAGCAGTTCTTC
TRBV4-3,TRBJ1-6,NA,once,CASSQVSPGAPLHF,TGCGCCAGCAGCCAGGTCAGCCCTGGAGCACCCCTCCACTTT
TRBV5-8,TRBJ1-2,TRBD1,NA,CASKPGQGYYGYTF,TGTGCCAGCAAACCGGGACAGGGGTACTATGGCTACACCTTC
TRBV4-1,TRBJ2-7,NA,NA,CASSQPNGGRFEQYF,TGCGCCAGCAGCCAACCTAACGGGGGGCGCTTCGAGCAGTACTTC
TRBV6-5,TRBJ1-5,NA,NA,CASSPDGYSNQPQHF,TGTGCCAGCAGCCCAGACGGCTATAGCAATCAGCCCCAGCATTTT
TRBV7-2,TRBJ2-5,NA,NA,CASSLPRQFQETQYF,TGTGCCAGCAGCTTACCGAGACAGTTCCAAGAGACCCAGTACTTC
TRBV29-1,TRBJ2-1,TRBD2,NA,CSVEKGGLAGYNEQFF,TGCAGCGTTGAAAAAGGAGGCCTAGCGGGATACAATGAGCAGTTCTTC
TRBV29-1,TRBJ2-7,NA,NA,CSVGWLGRFHEQYF,TGCAGCGTTGGGTGGCTAGGCCGGTTCCACGAGCAGTACTTC
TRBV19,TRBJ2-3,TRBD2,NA,CASSYSGPTDTQYF,TGTGCCAGTAGTTATAGCGGGCCCACGGATACGCAGTATTTT
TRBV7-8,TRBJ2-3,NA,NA,CASRRITGGSTDTQYF,TGTGCCAGCAGACGAATAACTGGCGGATCCACAGATACGCAGTATTTT
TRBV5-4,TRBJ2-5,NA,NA,CASSPTNQYQETQYF,TGTGCCAGCAGCCCTACTAACCAGTACCAAGAGACCCAGTACTTC
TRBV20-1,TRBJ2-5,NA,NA,CSARVEETQYF,TGCAGTGCTAGAGTCGAGGAGACCCAGTACTTC
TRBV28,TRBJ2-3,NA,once,CASSSLEAYTQYF,TGTGCCAGCAGTTCCCTAGAGGCCTATACGCAGTATTTT
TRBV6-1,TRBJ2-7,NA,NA,CASSDHTRGYEQYF,TGTGCCAGCAGTGACCATACCAGGGGCTACGAGCAGTACTTC
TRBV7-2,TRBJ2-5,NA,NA,CASRLVEGTQYF,TGTGCCAGCAGACTAGTAGAGGGGACCCAGTACTTC
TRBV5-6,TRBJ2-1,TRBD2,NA,CASSLSGGPYNEQFF,TGTGCCAGCAGCCTTAGCGGGGGGCCATACAATGAGCAGTTCTTC
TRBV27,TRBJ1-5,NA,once,CASRLRAGGEYSNQPQHF,TGTGCCAGCAGGCTAAGGGCAGGCGGGGAATATAGCAATCAGCCCCAGCATTTT
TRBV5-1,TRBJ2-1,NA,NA,CASSLDLDDSSEQFF,TGCGCCAGCAGCTTGGACTTAGATGACTCCAGTGAGCAGTTCTTC
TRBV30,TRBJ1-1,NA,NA,CAWMVVGANTEAFF,TGTGCCTGGATGGTCGTGGGGGCGAACACTGAAGCTTTCTTT
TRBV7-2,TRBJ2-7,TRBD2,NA,CASTPVGREAHEQYF,TGTGCCAGCACCCCGGTTGGGCGGGAGGCCCACGAGCAGTACTTC
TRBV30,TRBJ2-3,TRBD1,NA,CAWSTTGYSTDTQYF,TGTGCCTGGAGTACGACAGGGTATAGCACAGATACGCAGTATTTT
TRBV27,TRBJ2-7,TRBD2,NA,CASSLLSSGGASEQYF,TGTGCCAGCAGTTTATTGTCCAGCGGGGGGGCCAGCGAGCAGTACTTC
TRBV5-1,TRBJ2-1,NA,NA,CASSVGTAENEQFF,TGCGCCAGCAGCGTCGGGACGGCTGAAAATGAGCAGTTCTTC
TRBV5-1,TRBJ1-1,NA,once,CASSWRGVSMNTEAFF,TGCGCCAGCAGCTGGCGGGGTGTGAGCATGAACACTGAAGCTTTCTTT
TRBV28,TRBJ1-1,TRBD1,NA,CASSSPTGTGSAEAFF,TGTGCCAGCAGTTCTCCGACCGGGACAGGGTCAGCAGAAGCTTTCTTT
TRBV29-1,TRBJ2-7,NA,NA,CSVRDGTYEQYF,TGCAGCGTTCGGGACGGGACCTACGAGCAGTACTTC
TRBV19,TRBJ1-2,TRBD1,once,CASTTGGVGQGLGYTF,TGTGCCAGTACCACGGGGGGCGTTGGACAGGGTCTTGGCTACACCTTC
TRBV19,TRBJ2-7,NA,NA,CASSPGRSYEQYF,TGTGCCAGTAGTCCAGGTAGAAGTTACGAGCAGTACTTC